The 26 T cell receptor beta chains given below trace back to one sample, sequenced in a study of response to subunit inactivated influenza vaccine. MiXCR was run by TCRdb on the RT-PCR reads, yielding one entry per CDR3 protein. Among just under 550,000 distinct CDR3 sequences listed, roughly 25% were seen once. The same data also contributed to another study, on T cells expressing NK-cell markers. From that second work: 5'RACE template switching built TCR beta cDNA with unique molecular identifiers.

This material consisted of CD4+ T cells sorted from PBMCs, taken approximately 13 days after vaccination. These receptors all stem from a man aged 50 to 59 who received an inactivated influenza vaccine.

This clonotype was picked up many times. The chain links TRBV18 to TRBJ2-2; 9 bases map to TRBD1. V gave up 3 bases and J gave up 6 bases; unmatched junction bases: 8. The CDR3 extends over 16 amino acids. CDR1 and CDR2 from the germline V gene are KGHSH and LQKENI. The DNA for the CDR3 is TGTGCCAGCTCACCTCCTCGACAGGGGGGCGCCGGGGAGCTGTTTTTT. This translates into CASSPPRQGGAGELFF.

Of note for this clonotype: The junction does not match germline at one end; this may be a read error. The chain links TRBV12-3 or TRBV12-4 to TRBJ2-7; a weak D match, TRBD1 (6 bases). The CDR3 is 14 amino acids. The CDR3 here is CASSETGVIYEKYF. In DNA, the CDR3 is TGTGCCAGCAGTGAGACAGGAGTAATCTACGAGAAGTACTTC.

This clonotype was counted only a few times. The J gene is TRBJ1-4, the V gene TRBV3-1, with D unresolved. V lost 3 bases and J lost 2, with 4 bases in between. This CDR3 is 13 amino acids long. Germline-derived CDR1 and CDR2 are LGHDT and YNNKEL (reference sequence). The CDR3 sequence: CASSQNTNEKLFF. CDR3 nucleotides: TGTGCCAGCAGCCAGAACACTAATGAAAAACTGTTTTTT.

This clonotype was recorded a few times. The V gene is TRBV12-3 or TRBV12-4, the J gene TRBJ1-2; 9 nucleotides align to TRBD1. The ends lost 5 bases at V and 5 bases at J; junction bases unmatched: 6. This CDR3 has 14 residues. For the CDR3, the DNA is TGTGCCAGCAGTAGAGCGGGACAGGGATATGGCTACACCTTC. Protein: CASSRAGQGYGYTF.

V usage is TRBV19 and J usage is TRBJ1-2; D not resolved. The V and J ends lost 7 bases and 4 bases respectively, with 10 bases between them. This CDR3 has 12 residues. The V gene's germline CDR1 is LNHDA and CDR2 SQIVND (reference sequence). CDR3 residues: CASKGYLYGYTF. CDR3 sequence (DNA): TGTGCCAGTAAAGGCTACCTCTATGGCTACACCTTC.

This clonotype was seen a few times. This chain connects TRBV29-1 to TRBJ2-1; the match to TRBD2 covers 10 bases. From germline, CDR1 is SQVTM and CDR2 ANQGSEA. The J segment lost 7 bases and the V segment lost 0 bases, leaving 0 bases of the junction unmatched. The CDR3 has 13 residues. The CDR3 spells CSVEELAGNEQFF. The CDR3 DNA follows: TGCAGCGTTGAAGAACTAGCGGGAAATGAGCAGTTCTTC.

The chain combines TRBV5-1 with TRBJ2-2; no reliable D call. The V gene's germline CDR1 is SGHRS and CDR2 YFSETQ. The CDR3 totals 16 residues. The V end lost 0 bases, the J end lost 0 bases, and 9 bases lay between the germline ends. CDR3 sequence (DNA): TGCGCCAGCAGCTTGGAAGCTGGGCCGAACACCGGGGAGCTGTTTTTT. Amino acid sequence: CASSLEAGPNTGELFF.

V is TRBV20-1 and J is TRBJ2-5, with 12 bases fitting TRBD2. The V and J ends lost 6 bases and 4 bases, in that order; junction bases with no gene match: 9. Germline lookup yields CDR1 DFQATT and CDR2 SNEGSKA (reference sequence). The length of the CDR3 is 15 residues. The CDR3 DNA is TGCAGTGCCCATACTAGCGGGGGGATTGGAGAGACCCAGTACTTC. Amino acid sequence: CSAHTSGGIGETQYF.

This clonotype occurred a few times. The V call is TRBV4-2, the J call TRBJ2-7; the match to TRBD2 covers 10 bases. This CDR3 has 17 residues. V lost 1 base and J lost 2; bases outside the gene matches: 8. From germline, CDR1 is LGHNA and CDR2 YNFKEQ. CDR3 residues: CASSQASSGSRPYEQYF. In nucleotides, the CDR3 is TGTGCCAGCAGCCAAGCTTCTAGCGGGAGCCGCCCCTACGAGCAGTACTTC.

J is TRBJ2-1 and V is TRBV5-1; D call uncertain. Trimming took off 4 bases at V and 0 bases at J, with 17 bases between the two ends. The CDR3 is 17 residues long. Germline CDR1 SGHRS, CDR2 YFSETQ. Here the CDR3 DNA reads TGCGCCAGCAGCCCCTTCCTCCGCTTAAGCTCCTACAATGAGCAGTTCTTC. Translated: CASSPFLRLSSYNEQFF.

V gene TRBV6-5 combines with J gene TRBJ2-7, with 8 bases fitting TRBD1. CDR3 length equals 15 residues. CDR1 and CDR2 from the germline V gene are MNHEY and SVGAGI. Trimming removed 2 bases from V and 2 bases from J; junction bases left unmatched: 5. CDR3 region: CASSYPDRGPYEQYF. As DNA, the CDR3 is TGTGCCAGCAGTTACCCAGACAGGGGCCCCTACGAGCAGTACTTC.

The chain joins TRBV7-2 to TRBJ2-5; D not resolved. Germline V gene lookup returns CDR1 SGHTA and CDR2 FQGNSA. The CDR3 spans 13 residues. V lost 3 bases and J 2 bases, leaving 7 bases between the germline ends. The CDR3 sequence: CASSFELQETQYF. DNA for the CDR3: TGTGCCAGCAGCTTTGAGTTACAAGAGACCCAGTACTTC.

In this sample, this clonotype turned up a few times. The V gene is TRBV12-3 or TRBV12-4, the J gene TRBJ1-6; D remains ambiguous. V was cut by 4 bases and J by 4 bases, with 5 bases left in between. This CDR3 has 13 residues. The CDR3 coding sequence is TGTGCCAGCAGTTGGCTTTATAATTCACCCCTCCACTTT. Translating it yields CASSWLYNSPLHF.

This clonotype has a handful of counts. The chain uses TRBV20-1 and TRBJ2-5; 9 bases agree with TRBD1. V was clipped by 5 bases and J by 0 bases; unmatched bases: 7. Germline CDR1 DFQATT, CDR2 SNEGSKA (reference sequence). The CDR3 runs to 15 residues. Here the CDR3 reads CSAFPGQGDQETQYF. The CDR3, as DNA: TGCAGTGCTTTCCCGGGACAGGGTGACCAAGAGACCCAGTACTTC.

V is TRBV10-3 and J is TRBJ2-1; unclear D gene. Trimming cost V 3 bases and J 8 bases, with 8 bases left between them. The CDR3 contains 12 residues. Germline V gene sequence: CDR1 ENHRY, CDR2 SYGVKD. In DNA form, the CDR3 reads TGTGCCATCAGTGAAGCAAAAGATGAGCAGTTCTTC. The encoded protein is CAISEAKDEQFF.

The sample holds a few counts of this clonotype. The chain combines TRBV5-1 with TRBJ2-5, with 7 bases aligning to TRBD1. With 9 bases clipped from V and 1 base from J, the junction kept 6 bases outside the gene matches. The germline V gene has CDR1 SGHRS and CDR2 YFSETQ. The CDR3 covers 13 residues. The CDR3 coding sequence is TGCGCCACGAGCAGGGGGATCCAAGAGACCCAGTACTTC. The encoded protein is CATSRGIQETQYF.

A few counts support this clonotype. The chain combines TRBV6-5 with TRBJ1-1; D might be TRBD1 (5 bases). V was clipped by 2 bases and J by 8 bases, with 6 bases between them. The CDR3 extends over 11 amino acids. CDR1 and CDR2 from the germline V gene are MNHEY and SVGAGI. CDR3 coding DNA: TGTGCCAGCAGTTACGGGGGGGAAGCTTTCTTT. Protein: CASSYGGEAFF.

The rearrangement joins TRBV12-3 or TRBV12-4 to TRBJ2-3; 7 bases fit TRBD2. J gave up 3 bases and V 5 bases, and 8 bases lay outside the gene matches. The CDR3 consists of 15 residues. The CDR3 sequence is CASSQMGGSTDTQYF. The CDR3 nucleotides read TGTGCCAGCAGTCAAATGGGCGGGAGTACAGATACGCAGTATTTT.

The chain joins TRBV12-3 or TRBV12-4 to TRBJ2-3; D possibly corresponds to TRBD2 (6 bases). V was shortened by 3 bases and J by 4 bases, with 11 bases between the two germline ends. The CDR3 runs to 14 residues. For the CDR3, the DNA is TGTGCCAGCAGTTTCCGGGGCGGGGCAGATACGCAGTATTTT. Translation gives CASSFRGGADTQYF.

This clonotype has more than one count but fewer than ten. The chain recombines TRBV6-2 or TRBV6-3 with TRBJ2-7; D is uncertain. The CDR3 spans 14 residues. Germline-derived CDR1 and CDR2 are MNHEY and SVGEGT. V was pared by 6 bases and J by 3 bases, with 15 bases between. The CDR3 reads CASRDHRWSYEQYF. CDR3 DNA: TGTGCCAGCAGAGACCACCGGTGGAGCTACGAGCAGTACTTC.

V and J are TRBV5-5 and TRBJ1-5; D not certain. V was clipped by 0 bases and J by 3 bases, with 10 bases between them. Germline loops: CDR1 SGHKS, CDR2 YYEKEE (reference sequence). This CDR3 has 15 residues. The CDR3 DNA is TGTGCCAGCAGCTTGGGGGCGGGGAACAATCAGCCCCAGCATTTT. This encodes CASSLGAGNNQPQHF.

The table lists this clonotype with many counts. The genes are TRBV12-3 or TRBV12-4 and TRBJ1-5, with D possibly TRBD1 on 5 matching bases. V lost 4 bases, J lost 6 bases, and 16 bases lay in between. The length of the CDR3 is 15 residues. The CDR3 DNA reads TGTGCCAGCAGTTATTCGGGGGGAGATAGTCAGCCCCAGCATTTT. Encoded protein: CASSYSGGDSQPQHF.

The V and J genes are TRBV14 and TRBJ1-2; 8 bases line up with TRBD1. V lost 0 bases to trimming and J lost 4 bases; unmatched junction nucleotides: 7. CDR1 and CDR2 from the germline V gene are SGHDN and FVKESK. This CDR3 is built from 16 residues. In nucleotides, the CDR3 is TGTGCCAGCAGCCAAGACTGGGCAGGGGGCTTCTATGGCTACACCTTC. This encodes CASSQDWAGGFYGYTF.

The CDR3 coding sequence is TGTGCCAGCGCGCCTTGGGTGGGCACTGAAGCTTTCTTT. Residues: CASAPWVGTEAFF. The chain has TRBV3-1 and TRBJ1-1; D not certain. V dropped 8 bases and J dropped 4 bases, with 14 bases sitting between them. CDR1 is LGHDT and CDR2 is YNNKEL in the germline V gene (reference sequence). The CDR3 contains 13 residues.

The gene calls are TRBV6-1 and TRBJ2-5; possible D gene TRBD1, 5 bases. The length of the CDR3 is 14 residues. CDR1 and CDR2 (germline): MNHNS, SASEGT. Trimming took off 8 bases at V and 1 base at J, with 14 bases between the two ends. Here the CDR3 reads CASQLGRTQETQYF. As DNA, the CDR3 is TGTGCCAGCCAACTGGGGCGGACCCAAGAGACCCAGTACTTC.

This chain joins TRBV7-2 and TRBJ2-7; D gene unclear. This CDR3 has 12 amino acids. Germline CDR1 and CDR2: SGHTA and FQGNSA. V was shortened by 5 bases and J by 7 bases, with 12 bases between the two germline ends. The CDR3 coding sequence is TGTGCCAGCAGCCGGACCAAAATAGAGCAGTACTTC. Its translation is CASSRTKIEQYF.